This T cell receptor beta chain appears in the sequencing data of a study of cytomegalovirus exposure and HLA in healthy donors. The primer mix had 60 Vbeta and 13 Jbeta primers. Generated by immunoSEQ multiplex PCR, the TCRdb table keeps only in-frame clones and is missing some. This repertoire includes 29,000 or so clones. Germline CDR1 and CDR2: SQVTM and ANQGSEA. This CDR3 region has 16 residues. The V end was cut by 7 bases, the J end by 2 bases, with 22 bases between. What was sequenced was PBMCs. The rearrangement uses TRBV29-1 and TRBJ2-3; a possible D gene is TRBD2 (5 bases). This TCR derives from a man aged 30 to 45 in good health and CMV-seronegative. This CDR3 reads CSADLDAGWVTDTQYF. The CDR3 nucleotides read TGCAGCGCCGACCTGGACGCGGGCTGGGTCACAGATACGCAGTATTTT.